This TCR beta chain was recovered during a study of shared clonotypes between healthy human individuals. Study outcomes and limitations: Rarefaction demonstrated incomplete sorted-subset sequencing despite large depth. The small donor group covered limited genetic and exposure diversity. Larger estimated richness was generally recorded for naive subsets relative to memory subsets.

Assay used: immunoSEQ multiplex PCR; TCRdb lists only in-frame clones, some missing. This table holds about 110,000 clones, around 68% found once. CDR3 length: 16 residues. Germline CDR1 is MGHRA and CDR2 is YSYEKL. V dropped 1 base and J dropped 3 bases, with 16 bases sitting between them. To note about this clone: Its antigen is not identified.

The chain links TRBV4-1 to TRBJ2-7; either TRBD1 or TRBD2 may supply D (5 bases each). This TCR derives from a woman in her 30s in good health. What was sequenced was memory CD8+ T cells sorted from blood. The subset was: CD45RO+ cells pooled with CCR7-negative TemRA cells. Here the CDR3 reads CASSQARDGPVYEQYF. The CDR3 DNA is TGCGCCAGCAGCCAAGCCAGGGACGGCCCGGTCTACGAGCAGTACTTC.